Listed below are T cell receptor beta chains from one sample, sequenced in a study of blood T cell repertoires in COVID-19. Libraries were prepared by immunoSEQ multiplex PCR; TCRdb keeps only in-frame clonotypes and omits some of them. Of 60,000 to 95,000 clones in the sample, more than 75% were seen once. Sequencing was carried out using peripheral blood. These receptors all stem from a human donor in a cohort sampled during active COVID-19. CDR3s include the opening cysteine and the closing phenylalanine or tryptophan. D genes are given only for firm matches. The size entry is marked missing in some rows and otherwise reads once, few, many or a size class.

v_call	d_call	cdr3_length	j_call	clone_size	cdr3_nt	cdr3_aa
TRBV5-1	TRBD1	18	TRBJ2-3	-	TGCGCCAGCAGCTTGGCCGGACAGGTTAAATTACTCACAGATACGCAGTATTTT	CASSLAGQVKLLTDTQYF
TRBV5-1	TRBD1	19	TRBJ2-6	-	TGCGCCAGCAGCTTGGACGGACAGGGGGCGTTGTCTGGGGCCAACGTCCTGACTTTC	CASSLDGQGALSGANVLTF
TRBV4-3	-	13	TRBJ2-2	-	TGCGCCAGCAGCCACACCGAGGGCGGGGAGCTGTTTTTT	CASSHTEGGELFF
TRBV27	-	15	TRBJ1-4	once	TGTGCCAGCAGTTTACTACAGGGAGGGGGGGAAAAACTGTTTTTT	CASSLLQGGGEKLFF
TRBV6-5	-	14	TRBJ1-4	-	TGTGCCAGCAGTTACGCCAGTCCAAATGAAAAACTGTTTTTT	CASSYASPNEKLFF
TRBV5-1	TRBD2	14	TRBJ2-7	-	TGCGCCAGCAGCAGGGAGGGACTCTCCTACGAGCAGTACTTC	CASSREGLSYEQYF
TRBV7-2	-	17	TRBJ2-7	-	TGTGCCAGCAGCTTAGGACGTTTGGGGGGGCTCTCCTACGAGCAGTACTTC	CASSLGRLGGLSYEQYF
TRBV11-3	TRBD2	15	TRBJ2-1	few	TGTGCCAGCAGCCCAAGCGGGGGGGCCGTCGATGAGCAGTTCTTC	CASSPSGGAVDEQFF
TRBV5-1	-	13	TRBJ2-7	-	TGCGCCAGCAGCTCCTCAGGGACCTACGAGCAGTACTTC	CASSSSGTYEQYF
TRBV18	-	16	TRBJ1-1	-	TGTGCCAGCTCACCAAGGATCGTCAGCGAGAACACTGAAGCTTTCTTT	CASSPRIVSENTEAFF
TRBV4-1	TRBD1	14	TRBJ1-1	-	TGCGCCAGCAGAAGGGACAGGGGGCCCACTGAAGCTTTCTTT	CASRRDRGPTEAFF
TRBV7-2	-	13	TRBJ1-3	-	TGTGCCAGCACACACACCTCTGGAAACACCATATATTTT	CASTHTSGNTIYF
TRBV19	TRBD1	15	TRBJ2-7	-	TGTGCCAGTAGTATAGATCTACGGGACAGGGCTCAACAGTACTTC	CASSIDLRDRAQQYF
TRBV4-1	TRBD1	14	TRBJ1-1	-	TGCGCCAGCAGCCGGGGACAGATGAACACTGAAGCTTTCTTT	CASSRGQMNTEAFF
TRBV6-5	-	13	TRBJ1-1	-	TGTGCCAGCAAGGGGGGGGCATTGAGTGAAGCTTTCTTT	CASKGGALSEAFF
TRBV7-8	TRBD1	15	TRBJ2-1	-	TGTGCCAGCAGCCCACGGACAGGTTCCTACAATGAGCAGTTCTTC	CASSPRTGSYNEQFF
TRBV9	TRBD1	14	TRBJ1-6	once	TGTGCCAGCAGCCCGCGGGACAGAAATTCACCCCTCCACTTT	CASSPRDRNSPLHF
TRBV7-9	-	14	TRBJ1-4	-	TGTGCCAGCAGCTCCCGTGGGGGAGGTGAAAAACTGTTTTTT	CASSSRGGGEKLFF
TRBV15	-	14	TRBJ2-3	-	TGTGCCACCAGTCCCGGGGTTAGCACAGATACGCAGTATTTT	CATSPGVSTDTQYF
TRBV24-1	-	16	TRBJ1-1	-	TGTGCCACCAGGAGAGAAGGGACAACGGGATTCACTGAAGCTTTCTTT	CATRREGTTGFTEAFF
TRBV7-6	-	14	TRBJ2-7	-	TGTGCCAGCAGCTTAGGTGGCAGGGTAGACGAGCAGTACTTC	CASSLGGRVDEQYF
TRBV12-3/TRBV12-4	-	13	TRBJ2-1	-	TGTGCCAGCAGTTTAGACAGACACAATGAGCAGTTCTTC	CASSLDRHNEQFF
TRBV19	TRBD1	15	TRBJ2-5	-	TGTGCCAGTAGTCCCCGGACAGGGGGCAGTGAGACCCAGTACTTC	CASSPRTGGSETQYF
TRBV27	TRBD1	15	TRBJ1-4	-	TGTGCCAGCAGTGCCAGGACAGGGGGCTTGAAAAAACTGTTTTTT	CASSARTGGLKKLFF
TRBV10-3	-	15	TRBJ2-7	few	TGTGCCATCAGGCCCCAACAGGACTACAGCTACGAGCAGTACTTC	CAIRPQQDYSYEQYF
TRBV9	TRBD2	14	TRBJ2-3	-	TGTGCCAGCAGCGTAGGGGGCGGGGGTAATACGCAGTATTTT	CASSVGGGGNTQYF
TRBV9	-	14	TRBJ1-2	-	TGTGCCAGCAGTGGGCAGGGAATCGCTCATGGCTACACCTTC	CASSGQGIAHGYTF
TRBV5-4	-	15	TRBJ2-1	-	TGTGCCAGCAGCTTGGTTGGGGCCGAGTACAATGAGCAGTTCTTC	CASSLVGAEYNEQFF
TRBV28	TRBD2	16	TRBJ2-1	-	TGTGCCACTACGACCGGGGGACTAGCGGGGGGATATGAGCAGTTCTTC	CATTTGGLAGGYEQFF
TRBV12-3/TRBV12-4	-	13	TRBJ1-2	-	TGTGCCAGCAGTTTCGGACATACAGGGGGCTACACCTTC	CASSFGHTGGYTF